This T cell receptor (beta chain) derives from a study of blood T cell repertoires in COVID-19. At the level of the study: COVID-19 samples from acute and convalescent phases originated in the United States, Italy and Spain. From T cells, B-cell-depleted T cells, or PBMCs came the material, which was cDNA or gDNA.

In the original processing: Researchers report that nucleated cell counts were estimated from reference gene primer amplification. Libraries were prepared by immunoSEQ multiplex PCR; TCRdb keeps only in-frame clonotypes and omits some of them. V, J and clone size derive from that table, while D and trimming were established from the DNA sequence. The repertoire includes 310,000 or so clones, around 88% of them detected once, and around 1.5% sits in the top ten. The V gene's germline CDR1 is SQVTM and CDR2 ANQGSEA. With 3 bases removed from V and 4 bases from J, the gap between germline ends came to 6 bases. The CDR3 has 11 residues.

The chain carries TRBV29-1 and TRBJ2-5, with D possibly TRBD1 on 5 matching bases. The sample taken for sequencing was peripheral blood. The receptor was derived from a woman in her forties or fifties with acute or convalescent COVID-19. CDR3: CSVDRAETQYF. CDR3 DNA sequence: TGCAGCGTTGACAGGGCAGAGACCCAGTACTTC.